The 28 T cell receptor beta chains presented below share a single source sample, sequenced in a study of blood T cell repertoires in COVID-19. Data came from immunoSEQ multiplex PCR; TCRdb stores just in-frame clones and leaves some out. Of about 490,000 clones in the sample, 70% to 90% were seen once. The sample consisted of peripheral blood. The receptors shown here come from a human donor in a cohort sampled during active COVID-19.

This clone has only a few counts. This chain joins TRBV20-1 and TRBJ2-7; D is unresolved. Germline V gene sequence: CDR1 DFQATT, CDR2 SNEGSKA (reference sequence). The V gene lost 3 bases and the J gene lost 9 bases, with 36 bases spanning the gap. The CDR3 has 19 amino acids. The CDR3 DNA is TGCAGTGCTAGTACGACCCCTCACTCGGCCAGTAGGTACCTGGCGGTGCAGTACTTC. As protein: CSASTTPHSASRYLAVQYF.

This chain links TRBV28 with TRBJ1-1; TRBD1 matches at 8 bases. Germline V gives CDR1 MDHEN, CDR2 SYDVKM. The CDR3 length is 13 residues. With 3 bases clipped from V and 8 bases from J, the junction kept 5 bases outside the gene matches. The CDR3 bases are TGTGCCAGCAGTTTCGGACAGGGACAGGAAGCTTTCTTT. It is translated as CASSFGQGQEAFF.

This clone was seen once. The J gene is TRBJ1-1, the V gene TRBV30; TRBD1 might be the D (5 bases). Germline lookup yields CDR1 GTSNPN and CDR2 SVGIG (reference sequence). This CDR3 is 13 amino acids long. V dropped 6 bases and J dropped 1 base, with 12 bases sitting between them. The CDR3 loop reads CACLLGGNTEAFF. The CDR3 DNA follows: TGTGCCTGCCTGCTCGGGGGGAACACTGAAGCTTTCTTT.

This chain connects TRBV2 to TRBJ1-5; 8 bases are a match to TRBD1. This CDR3 contains 15 residues. Germline V CDR1 and CDR2: SNHLY, FYNNEI. The V gene end was trimmed by 6 bases and the J gene end by 6 bases; junction bases not matched to a gene: 10. CDR3 nucleotide sequence: TGTGCCAGCAGGGCCGGACAGGGTCACCCTCAGCCCCAGCATTTT. Translation gives CASRAGQGHPQPQHF.

The V call is TRBV9, the J call TRBJ2-1, with 10 bases matching TRBD2. The germline V gene encodes CDR1 SGDLS and CDR2 YYNGEE. J gave up 4 bases and V 4 bases, and 5 bases lay outside the gene matches. The CDR3 runs to 15 residues. The CDR3: CASSIGTSVYNEQFF. Written as DNA, the CDR3 is TGTGCCAGCAGCATCGGGACTAGCGTTTACAATGAGCAGTTCTTC. Full variable domain (remainder filled in from reference TRBV9 and TRBJ2-1): DSGVTQTPKHLITATGQRVTLRCSPRSGDLSVYWYQQSLDQGLQFLIQYYNGEERAKGNILERFSAQQFPDLHSELNLSSLELGDSALYFCASSIGTSVYNEQFFGPGTRLTVL.

As regards this clone: One base away lies a much larger clone, so this may be a sequencing read error. The gene calls are TRBV7-2 and TRBJ1-1; perhaps TRBD1 as D (6 bases). This CDR3 has 13 amino acids. V was pared by 0 bases and J by 4 bases, with 6 bases between. CDR1 and CDR2 (germline): SGHTA, FQGNSA. DNA for the CDR3: TGTGCCAGCAGCTTAGCACAGGGCACTGAAGCTTTCTTT. Its protein product is CASSLAQGTEAFF.

This clone showed up just a few times. The chain couples TRBV24-1 to TRBJ2-3; perhaps TRBD1 as D (6 bases). The CDR3 is made up of 13 amino acids. V lost 12 bases and J lost 3, with 15 bases in between. The germline CDR1 and CDR2 sequences are KGHDR and SFDVKD. CDR3 coding DNA: TGTGCCGTGAAACAGGGTCTGACAGATACGCAGTATTTT. Translating gives CAVKQGLTDTQYF.

The chain combines TRBV27 with TRBJ2-1; D perhaps matches TRBD2 (5 bases). CDR1 is MNHEY and CDR2 is SMNVEV in the germline V gene (reference sequence). Trimming removed 1 base from V and 8 bases from J, with 15 bases in between. The CDR3 covers 15 residues. The CDR3 region has the DNA TGTGCCAGCAGTTTATGGGGTCCATGGCGGGATGAGCAGTTCTTC. Residues: CASSLWGPWRDEQFF.

This chain uses TRBV7-8 with TRBJ2-1, with a tentative D call TRBD1 (6 bases). CDR3 size: 16 residues. CDR1 is SGHVS, CDR2 FQNEAQ, per germline. Trimming removed 0 bases from V and 7 bases from J, with 16 bases in between. The CDR3 region is CASSLAQGQGTNEQFF. The CDR3 DNA reads TGTGCCAGCAGCTTAGCGCAAGGGCAGGGGACAAATGAGCAGTTCTTC.

This chain uses TRBV11-3 with TRBJ1-1; TRBD1 aligns across 8 bases. This CDR3 has 14 amino acids. CDR1 and CDR2 from the germline V gene are SGHNT and YENEEA. J was trimmed by 4 bases and V by 5 bases; bases with no gene match: 6. In DNA form, the CDR3 reads TGTGCCAGCAGCCAGGGGGCTGACGGCACTGAAGCTTTCTTT. It encodes CASSQGADGTEAFF.

The chain combines TRBV9 with TRBJ2-5; D call uncertain. Germline CDR1 and CDR2: SGDLS and YYNGEE. V was shortened by 0 bases and J by 4 bases, with 10 bases between the two germline ends. The CDR3 is made up of 14 amino acids. For the CDR3, the DNA is TGTGCCAGCAGCGTAGCAGATTCTCGAGAGACCCAGTACTTC. It is translated as CASSVADSRETQYF. Full variable domain (rest looked up from reference TRBV9 and TRBJ2-5): DSGVTQTPKHLITATGQRVTLRCSPRSGDLSVYWYQQSLDQGLQFLIQYYNGEERAKGNILERFSAQQFPDLHSELNLSSLELGDSALYFCASSVADSRETQYFGPGTRLLVL.

The J gene is TRBJ2-1, the V gene TRBV30; 8 bases agree with TRBD2. With V trimmed by 7 bases and J by 3 bases, 8 bases remained unmatched. Per the germline V gene, CDR1 is GTSNPN and CDR2 is SVGIG (reference sequence). CDR3 length: 14 amino acids. The CDR3 DNA reads as TGTGCCTTAGTAGCGGGGTCCCTCTACAATGAGCAGTTCTTC. The encoded protein is CALVAGSLYNEQFF.

The chain recombines TRBV3-1 (or the pseudogene TRBV3-2) with TRBJ2-3, with D possibly TRBD2 on 6 matching bases. There are 16 residues in the CDR3. The V gene lost 1 base and the J gene lost 1 base, with 12 bases spanning the gap. The germline V gene encodes CDR1 LGHDT and CDR2 YNNKEL (reference sequence). The CDR3 protein is CASSQGPGVGTDTQYF. The CDR3 bases are TGTGCCAGCAGCCAAGGGCCGGGAGTGGGCACAGATACGCAGTATTTT.

The gene calls are TRBV18 and TRBJ2-1; D possibly corresponds to TRBD2 (6 bases). CDR1 and CDR2 from the germline V gene are KGHSH and LQKENI. The CDR3 extends over 16 amino acids. V shed 3 bases and J shed 2 bases, with 14 bases lying between them. The CDR3 nucleotides read TGTGCCAGCTCACCCACTACTAGCTTTACCTACAATGAGCAGTTCTTC. Its protein is CASSPTTSFTYNEQFF.

V is TRBV7-2 and J is TRBJ2-3, with 8 bases lining up with TRBD2. This CDR3 has 14 residues. V shed 5 bases, J shed 5 bases, and the junction held 6 bases outside the gene matches. Germline V gene lookup returns CDR1 SGHTA and CDR2 FQGNSA. Written as DNA, the CDR3 is TGTGCCAGCAGCCAGCGTGCGGGAGGAGATACGCAGTATTTT. The encoded protein is CASSQRAGGDTQYF.

The chain joins TRBV4-3 to TRBJ2-7, with D tentatively TRBD1 (6 bases). Germline V gives CDR1 LGHNA, CDR2 YSLEER. The V end lost 1 base, the J end lost 2 bases, and 12 bases lay between the germline ends. The CDR3 covers 15 residues. CDR3 sequence reads: CASSQGPWDTYEQYF. CDR3 DNA: TGCGCCAGCAGCCAAGGGCCCTGGGACACCTACGAGCAGTACTTC.

In this sample, this clone turned up once. The chain is built from TRBV18 and TRBJ2-5, with a weak D call TRBD1 (6 bases). CDR3 length equals 14 residues. V was pared by 6 bases and J by 2 bases, with 13 bases between. Germline CDR1 and CDR2: KGHSH and LQKENI. In DNA, the CDR3 is TGTGCCAGCTCGCGAGGGACACCACAAGAGACCCAGTACTTC. Encoded protein: CASSRGTPQETQYF.

The rearrangement joins TRBV7-2 to TRBJ1-2, with 7 nucleotides matching TRBD1. J was trimmed by 8 bases and V by 5 bases; bases with no gene match: 17. CDR3 size: 16 residues. CDR1 SGHTA and CDR2 FQGNSA come from the germline V gene. CDR3 sequence: CASSLHVHRQGLGYTF. In DNA form, the CDR3 reads TGTGCCAGCAGCCTCCACGTCCACCGACAGGGCTTAGGCTACACCTTC.

This chain links TRBV28 with TRBJ1-2; 9 bases fit TRBD1. The CDR3 extends over 15 amino acids. The V segment lost 4 bases and the J segment 0 bases; nucleotides outside the gene matches: 3. In germline, CDR1 is MDHEN, CDR2 SYDVKM. The CDR3 spells CASSSTGGSNYGYTF. The CDR3, as DNA: TGTGCCAGCAGTTCTACAGGGGGCTCTAACTATGGCTACACCTTC.

V is TRBV7-2 and J is TRBJ2-4; maybe TRBD2 (5 bases). Germline V CDR1 and CDR2: SGHTA, FQGNSA. The ends were cut back, 1 base at V and 0 bases at J, with 19 bases in the middle. CDR3 length equals 19 residues. Here the CDR3 DNA reads TGTGCCAGCAGCTTAGTTTTCAGTTGGACTTACATAGCCAAAAACATTCAGTACTTC. As protein: CASSLVFSWTYIAKNIQYF.

The genes are TRBV30 and TRBJ1-6, with 8 bases that match TRBD1. This CDR3 region has 12 residues. V shed 7 bases, J shed 8 bases, and the junction held 4 bases outside the gene matches. Per germline, CDR1 GTSNPN and CDR2 SVGIG (reference sequence). The CDR3 spells CASTGGYSPLHF. The DNA of the CDR3 is TGTGCCTCAACAGGGGGATATTCACCCCTCCACTTT.

The genes are TRBV30 and TRBJ1-1; D gene ambiguous. Germline V gene lookup returns CDR1 GTSNPN and CDR2 SVGIG (reference sequence). CDR3 size: 14 residues. Trimming removed 2 bases from V and 5 bases from J, with 15 bases in between. In nucleotides, the CDR3 is TGTGCCTGGAGTCACGGGTACCGGAGGACTGAAGCTTTCTTT. This encodes CAWSHGYRRTEAFF. The full variable domain, in which reference TRBV30 and TRBJ1-1 provide the parts outside the CDR3, is SQTIHQWPATLVQPVGSPLSLECTVEGTSNPNLYWYRQAAGRGLQLLFYSVGIGQISSEVPQNLSASRPQDRQFILSSKKLLLSDSGFYLCAWSHGYRRTEAFFGQGTRLTVV.

The chain employs TRBV11-2 and TRBJ1-1; TRBD1 agrees at 9 bases. The V and J ends lost 1 base and 8 bases, in that order; junction bases with no gene match: 11. Germline V lookup: CDR1 SGHAT, CDR2 FQNNGV. The CDR3 consists of 16 residues. CDR3 bases: TGTGCCAGCAGCTTAGTGCGGGGACAGGGCCTCATCGAAGCTTTCTTT. This encodes CASSLVRGQGLIEAFF.

On this clone itself: A much larger clone differs from this one at a single base, so this may be a read error. The rearrangement links TRBV11-2 to TRBJ1-1; D not certain. CDR3 length equals 13 residues. Trimming took off 5 bases at V and 3 bases at J, with 10 bases between the two ends. Germline V lookup: CDR1 SGHAT, CDR2 FQNNGV. This chain's CDR3 is CASSPTRDTEAFF. The DNA of the CDR3 is TGTGCCAGCAGCCCGACTCGGGACACTGAAGCTTTCTTT.

The chain combines TRBV19 with TRBJ2-3; 7 nucleotides agree with TRBD2. This CDR3 comprises 14 residues. Per the germline V gene, CDR1 is LNHDA and CDR2 is SQIVND (reference sequence). V lost 4 bases to trimming and J lost 6 bases; unmatched junction nucleotides: 7. The CDR3 region has the DNA TGTGCCAGTAGTAAGGCGGGAGTAAGTGATACGCAGTATTTT. It specifies CASSKAGVSDTQYF.

This chain connects TRBV5-6 to TRBJ2-1; the match to TRBD2 covers 9 bases. The CDR3 extends over 16 amino acids. Trimming took 4 bases from V and 4 from J; bases not matched to a gene: 9. The germline CDR1 and CDR2 sequences are SGHDT and YYEEEE. The CDR3 loop is CASSMREGRRYNEQFF. In DNA, the CDR3 is TGTGCCAGCAGCATGCGGGAGGGCCGTAGATACAATGAGCAGTTCTTC.

The chain links TRBV27 to TRBJ2-2; tentative D call: TRBD1 (5 bases). Germline CDR1 MNHEY, CDR2 SMNVEV (reference sequence). Trimming left V 4 bases short and J 3 bases short, with 12 bases between. This CDR3 is 15 amino acids long. CDR3 DNA: TGTGCCAGCAGTTCACTGTTCAGGGACACCGGGGAGCTGTTTTTT. The encoded protein is CASSSLFRDTGELFF.

V is TRBV5-1 and J is TRBJ2-1, with a tentative D call TRBD2 (6 bases). With 4 bases removed from V and 8 bases from J, the gap between germline ends came to 22 bases. The CDR3 loop spans 16 amino acids. Germline CDR1 SGHRS, CDR2 YFSETQ. CDR3 region: CASSPEGLSRPDEQFF. CDR3 in DNA: TGCGCCAGCAGCCCGGAGGGCCTTTCTAGGCCCGATGAGCAGTTCTTC.